These T cell receptor beta chains were read from a single sample in a study of shared clonotypes between healthy human individuals. The method was immunoSEQ multiplex PCR; TCRdb's version includes in-frame clones alone and lacks a portion of them. This table has nearly 1 million clones, 60% to 85% appearing once. Sequenced input: memory CD4+ T cells sorted from blood. All receptors derive from a man aged 18 to 30 in good health. The conserved cysteine and the conserved F or W are not part of the CDR3 here.

cdr3_aa | v_call
ASSLQGAAYNSPLH | TRBV28
ASSPILSGEDTQY | TRBV27
SARDSWQETQY | TRBV29-1
SVGSGGAHNEQF | TRBV29-1
ASSLEGFGANVLT | TRBV5-1
ASRTGLGNTIY | TRBV2
ASRPQGRFTEAF | TRBV7-2
AWSGDNLNNEKLF | TRBV30
ASRGDREWH | TRBV28
ASSVSGRVDEQF | TRBV7-2
ASSLKPPAYEQY | TRBV27
ASSRGETRETQY | TRBV5-1
ASRSQGYEQY | TRBV2
ASSVWDGGYNEQF | TRBV9
ASSYSSP | TRBV6-5
ASSSQFGGASSYNEQF | TRBV7-6
ASSPPGQANTEAF | TRBV28
ASSRASGEYYEQY | TRBV4-1
ASSPEGTDSYEQY | TRBV7-2
ASSSHKPPYTYEQY | TRBV5-1
ASSGTSSSQH | TRBV2
ASSKTTGTWTDTQY | TRBV2
ASSQGPGQGAGGYT | TRBV4-1
ASGWDTGELF | TRBV2
ASSMEGGPNEQF | TRBV19
ASSYGAGGPDTQY | TRBV6-5
ASTVGEVGHYGYT | TRBV6-1
ASSYVRGDGSPLH | TRBV6-5
ASSGTGGKYEQY | TRBV28
ASRDSQETQY | TRBV7-2
AWSRSGNTIY | TRBV30
AFNRFEATEAF | TRBV30
AWSEGMRAELF | TRBV30
ASSLAPSGGGEEAF | TRBV5-1
ASTRLGTSTDTQY | TRBV27